One sample yielded the 32 T cell receptor beta chains listed below, sequenced in a study of blood T cell repertoires in COVID-19. Sequenced by immunoSEQ multiplex PCR; TCRdb stores in-frame clones only, minus some. This table holds a few hundred thousand clones, about 89% found once. The specimen was peripheral blood. These TCRs come from a man in his forties with acute or convalescent COVID-19.

This clone was seen only once. The DNA for the CDR3 is TGTGCCAGCAGTTGGGGGACTAGCGGGAGAATGGCTGAGCAGTTCTTC. This codes for CASSWGTSGRMAEQFF. The chain carries TRBV6-5 and TRBJ2-1; 14 bases fit TRBD2. Germline CDR1 MNHEY, CDR2 SVGAGI. Trimming took 4 bases from V and 9 from J; bases not matched to a gene: 8. This CDR3 has 16 residues.

The CDR3 sequence: CASSQVNEYTEAFF. In DNA form, the CDR3 reads TGCGCCAGCAGCCAAGTCAACGAGTACACTGAAGCTTTCTTT. The gene calls are TRBV4-3 and TRBJ1-1, with unresolved D. Trimming took off 1 base at V and 3 bases at J, with 9 bases between the two ends. The CDR3 totals 14 residues. The V gene's germline CDR1 is LGHNA and CDR2 YSLEER.

This clone was seen once. The chain is built from TRBV4-1 and TRBJ1-2; D is possibly TRBD1 (6 bases). Germline CDR1 and CDR2: MGHRA and YSYEKL. Trimming cost V 1 base and J 0 bases, with 15 bases left between them. This CDR3 is 17 amino acids long. The CDR3 coding sequence is TGCGCCAGCAGCCAAGGGGCCAGGGGCTTTTCTAACTATGGCTACACCTTC. The encoded protein is CASSQGARGFSNYGYTF.

This clone was seen a single time. CDR3 amino acids: CASTPGTGITYEQYF. The CDR3 DNA is TGTGCCAGCACCCCCGGGACAGGGATAACCTACGAGCAGTACTTC. The chain couples TRBV6-2 or TRBV6-3 to TRBJ2-7; 9 bases map to TRBD1. After removal of 7 bases from V and 2 bases from J, the junction contained 9 bases not matched to a gene. Germline values: CDR1 MNHEY, CDR2 SVGEGT. The CDR3 contains 15 residues.

The chain couples TRBV5-1 to TRBJ2-5, with D possibly being TRBD1 (6 bases). Germline V gene data show CDR1 as SGHRS and CDR2 as YFSETQ. V lost 1 base, J lost 2 bases, and 9 bases lay in between. The length of the CDR3 is 14 residues. In DNA, the CDR3 is TGCGCCAGCAGCTTGTGGGACAATCAAGAGACCCAGTACTTC. This encodes CASSLWDNQETQYF. Together with reference TRBV5-1 and TRBJ2-5, the CDR3 gives the full variable domain: KAGVTQTPRYLIKTRGQQVTLSCSPISGHRSVSWYQQTPGQGLQFLFEYFSETQRNKGNFPGRFSGRQFSNSRSEMNVSTLELGDSALYLCASSLWDNQETQYFGPGTRLLVL.

V and J are TRBV5-1 and TRBJ1-4; D is perhaps TRBD1 (6 bases). This CDR3 has 15 residues. Per germline, CDR1 SGHRS and CDR2 YFSETQ. The V end lost 4 bases, the J end lost 0 bases, and 10 bases lay between the germline ends. The CDR3 reads CASSRQAATNEKLFF. CDR3 nucleotide sequence: TGCGCCAGCAGCCGACAGGCAGCAACTAATGAAAAACTGTTTTTT.

CDR3: CASRPGGAGGNQPQHF. Written as DNA, the CDR3 is TGCGCCAGCAGACCTGGGGGGGCAGGAGGCAATCAGCCCCAGCATTTT. This rearrangement joins TRBV5-1 to TRBJ1-5, with a tentative D call TRBD1 (6 bases). The germline V and J ends were trimmed by 5 bases and 2 bases, with 17 bases remaining between them. The CDR3 sequence is 16 residues long. CDR1 SGHRS and CDR2 YFSETQ come from the germline V gene.

J is TRBJ1-1 and V is TRBV2; maybe TRBD1 (5 bases). This CDR3 is 14 amino acids long. CDR1 SNHLY and CDR2 FYNNEI come from the germline V gene. V was pared by 7 bases and J by 0 bases, with 12 bases between. This CDR3 is CASTQDSMNTEAFF. The CDR3 DNA reads as TGTGCCAGCACCCAAGACAGCATGAACACTGAAGCTTTCTTT.

This chain joins TRBV4-1 and TRBJ1-6, with D uncertain. The CDR3 totals 15 residues. CDR1 and CDR2 from the germline V gene are MGHRA and YSYEKL. The V end lost 0 bases, the J end lost 10 bases, and 13 bases lay between the germline ends. CDR3 in amino acids: CASSQDRGSGSPLHF. In DNA, the CDR3 is TGCGCCAGCAGCCAAGATAGAGGGAGTGGCTCACCCCTCCACTTT.

The chain couples TRBV7-9 to TRBJ2-2; D remains ambiguous. From germline, CDR1 is SEHNR and CDR2 FQNEAQ (reference sequence). The CDR3 runs 12 residues. With 6 bases removed from V and 7 bases from J, the gap between germline ends came to 9 bases. CDR3 amino acids: CASRSEHGELFF. CDR3 nucleotides: TGTGCCAGCAGGTCGGAGCACGGGGAGCTGTTTTTT.

The V and J genes are TRBV28 and TRBJ1-5, with a tentative D call TRBD1 (5 bases). The V gene lost 3 bases and the J gene lost 7 bases, with 16 bases spanning the gap. CDR1 and CDR2 (germline): MDHEN, SYDVKM. This CDR3 has 15 amino acids. As DNA, the CDR3 is TGTGCCAGCAGTTTCGGCGGCGGGGCCAAACAGCCCCAGCATTTT. Its protein product is CASSFGGGAKQPQHF.

V is TRBV27 and J is TRBJ1-5; tentative D call: TRBD1 (5 bases). The CDR3 length is 16 residues. Germline V gene lookup returns CDR1 MNHEY and CDR2 SMNVEV (reference sequence). V gave up 6 bases and J gave up 1 base, with 16 bases separating them. DNA of the CDR3: TGTGCCAGCAGCCCAGACAGATATGCGAGCAATCAGCCCCAGCATTTT. This codes for CASSPDRYASNQPQHF.

The chain uses TRBV9 and TRBJ2-1; 9 nucleotides agree with TRBD2. The germline V gene encodes CDR1 SGDLS and CDR2 YYNGEE. The CDR3 has 18 residues. The V gene end was trimmed by 0 bases and the J gene end by 0 bases; junction bases not matched to a gene: 7. CDR3 in DNA: TGTGCCAGCAGCGTAGGACTAGCGGCCGAGAGCTCCTACAATGAGCAGTTCTTC. This gives the protein CASSVGLAAESSYNEQFF.

The CDR3 region is CASSQIQGGEGTDTQYF. The CDR3 DNA sequence: TGCGCCAGCAGCCAAATACAGGGGGGGGAGGGCACAGATACGCAGTATTTT. This sequence joins TRBV4-1 and TRBJ2-3, with D possibly TRBD1 on 8 matching bases. Trimming stripped 2 bases from V and 1 base from J, with 16 bases between. The CDR3 contains 17 residues. The germline V gene encodes CDR1 MGHRA and CDR2 YSYEKL.

The table lists this clone with a count of one. The rearrangement links TRBV7-3 to TRBJ2-6, with TRBD2 matching over 7 bases. V lost 7 bases, J lost 2 bases, and 8 bases stayed unmatched. This CDR3 spans 16 amino acids. Germline V gene data show CDR1 as SGHTA and CDR2 as FQGTGA. The DNA for the CDR3 is TGTGCCAGCACCATGGGAGGGCAAGCTGGGGCCAACGTCCTGACTTTC. This gives the protein CASTMGGQAGANVLTF.

The chain is built from TRBV7-9 and TRBJ1-3; 7 positions match TRBD1. The CDR3 is made up of 15 amino acids. CDR1 is SEHNR, CDR2 FQNEAQ, per germline (reference sequence). The V gene end was trimmed by 1 base and the J gene end by 2 bases; junction bases not matched to a gene: 2. In DNA, the CDR3 is TGTGCCAGCAGCTTAGTTACAGGGGCTGGAAACACCATATATTTT. This encodes CASSLVTGAGNTIYF.

J is TRBJ2-7 and V is TRBV6-5; TRBD2 aligns across 7 bases. The CDR3 covers 15 residues. Germline V lookup: CDR1 MNHEY, CDR2 SVGAGI. V gave up 6 bases and J gave up 7 bases; unmatched junction bases: 15. The CDR3 loop reads CASRFRGGGTREQYF. For the CDR3, the DNA is TGTGCCAGCAGGTTCCGGGGCGGGGGTACTAGGGAGCAGTACTTC.

This rearrangement joins TRBV6-2 or TRBV6-3 to TRBJ2-4, with 11 bases lining up with TRBD2. CDR3 size: 14 residues. The germline V gene encodes CDR1 MNHEY and CDR2 SVGEGT. J gave up 10 bases and V 2 bases, and 4 bases lay outside the gene matches. The CDR3 sequence: CASSYQTSGGIQYF. The CDR3 nucleotides read TGTGCCAGCAGTTACCAAACTAGCGGGGGTATTCAGTACTTC.

V is TRBV5-1 and J is TRBJ1-4, with D unclear. This CDR3 comprises 14 residues. Germline V gene lookup returns CDR1 SGHRS and CDR2 YFSETQ. The germline V and J ends were trimmed by 1 base and 3 bases, with 7 bases remaining between them. DNA of the CDR3: TGCGCCAGCAGCTTGCAGTTCCCTAATGAAAAACTGTTTTTT. Protein: CASSLQFPNEKLFF.

The V and J genes are TRBV5-1 and TRBJ2-7; 10 bases match TRBD1. CDR1 is SGHRS, CDR2 YFSETQ, per germline. CDR3 size: 15 residues. V lost 4 bases and J lost 6; bases outside the gene matches: 10. CDR3 residues: CASSARTGGPSEQYF. CDR3 DNA: TGCGCCAGCAGCGCCCGGACAGGGGGGCCCTCCGAGCAGTACTTC.

This chain links TRBV5-6 with TRBJ2-1; 7 bases align to TRBD2. CDR1 and CDR2 (germline): SGHDT, YYEEEE. This CDR3 has 19 amino acids. The trim removed 2 bases at V and 4 bases at J, leaving 18 bases unmatched. CDR3 nucleotides: TGTGCCAGCAGCTTAGGACTAGTACGGTGGGAAACCTATTACAATGAGCAGTTCTTC. This translates into CASSLGLVRWETYYNEQFF. The entire variable domain, with the rest obtained from reference TRBV5-6 and TRBJ2-1, is as follows: DAGVTQSPTHLIKTRGQQVTLRCSPKSGHDTVSWYQQALGQGPQFIFQYYEEEERQRGNFPDRFSGHQFPNYSSELNVNALLLGDSALYLCASSLGLVRWETYYNEQFFGPGTRLTVL.

V is TRBV9 and J is TRBJ2-2; no clear D gene. CDR3 length equals 18 residues. The V end was cut by 0 bases, the J end by 4 bases, with 19 bases between. The germline V gene has CDR1 SGDLS and CDR2 YYNGEE. CDR3 protein: CASSVVIKTTPTTGELFF. The CDR3 DNA is TGTGCCAGCAGCGTAGTTATAAAGACGACTCCGACCACCGGGGAGCTGTTTTTT.

This chain joins TRBV15 and TRBJ2-5, with D possibly being TRBD1 (6 bases). The CDR3 covers 13 residues. The V gene lost 3 bases and the J gene lost 5 bases, with 10 bases spanning the gap. CDR1 is LNHNV and CDR2 is YYDKDF in the germline V gene (reference sequence). DNA of the CDR3: TGTGCCACCAGCAGGGCAGGGGTGGAGACCCAGTACTTC. As protein: CATSRAGVETQYF. Full variable domain (outside the CDR3, taken from reference TRBV15 and TRBJ2-5): DAMVIQNPRYQVTQFGKPVTLSCSQTLNHNVMYWYQQKSSQAPKLLFHYYDKDFNNEADTPDNFQSRRPNTSFCFLDIRSPGLGDTAMYLCATSRAGVETQYFGPGTRLLVL.

The J gene is TRBJ1-1, the V gene TRBV2; TRBD1 might be the D (6 bases). CDR3 length equals 15 residues. The V and J ends lost 6 bases and 1 base respectively, with 15 bases between them. Germline CDR1 is SNHLY and CDR2 is FYNNEI. The CDR3 bases are TGTGCCAGCAGGGGGGTCAGGGGAAGGAACACTGAAGCTTTCTTT. This codes for CASRGVRGRNTEAFF.

This clone appeared once. The rearrangement links TRBV2 to TRBJ1-1; 7 bases fit TRBD1. Germline V gene lookup returns CDR1 SNHLY and CDR2 FYNNEI. V was clipped by 6 bases and J by 3 bases; unmatched bases: 1. The CDR3 spans 12 residues. CDR3 sequence reads: CASSTGDTEAFF. The CDR3 DNA sequence: TGTGCCAGCAGCACAGGGGACACTGAAGCTTTCTTT.

This clone was detected a few times. The rearrangement uses TRBV6-1 and TRBJ2-1, with 8 positions matching TRBD2. The CDR3 is 16 amino acids. Germline V gives CDR1 MNHNS, CDR2 SASEGT. The V segment lost 2 bases and the J segment 9 bases; nucleotides outside the gene matches: 12. This CDR3 is CASSERAGGAKGEQFF. CDR3 in DNA: TGTGCCAGCAGTGAACGGGCGGGGGGTGCGAAGGGTGAGCAGTTCTTC.

The chain has TRBV6-5 and TRBJ2-3, with 10 bases aligning to TRBD2. With 5 bases clipped from V and 5 bases from J, the junction kept 1 base outside the gene matches. CDR1 is MNHEY and CDR2 is SVGAGI in the germline V gene. This CDR3 comprises 13 residues. The CDR3 loop is CASSLAGVDTQYF. The CDR3 bases are TGTGCCAGCAGTCTAGCGGGAGTAGATACGCAGTATTTT.

This clone was counted a single time. This chain joins TRBV7-9 and TRBJ2-1, with D tentatively TRBD1 (5 bases). Trimming shortened V by 1 base and J by 2 bases, and 15 bases separated the two germline ends. The germline V gene encodes CDR1 SEHNR and CDR2 FQNEAQ (reference sequence). This CDR3 is built from 17 residues. The CDR3 coding sequence is TGTGCCAGCAGCTTAGGGGGCGTCGGAATTCCCTACAATGAGCAGTTCTTC. It is translated as CASSLGGVGIPYNEQFF.

For this clone: The junction differs from germline at one of its ends, possibly a read error. V and J are TRBV4-1 and TRBJ1-1, with TRBD1 as a possible D gene (5 bases). In germline, CDR1 is MGHRA, CDR2 YSYEKL. CDR3 length: 11 amino acids. CDR3 coding DNA: TGCGCCAGCAGAGGGCAGGGTGGCGCTCTCTTT. This gives the protein CASRGQGGALF.

V gene TRBV28 combines with J gene TRBJ1-5; tentative D call: TRBD1 (5 bases). Per germline, CDR1 MDHEN and CDR2 SYDVKM. The V gene lost 6 bases and the J gene lost 0 bases, with 12 bases spanning the gap. This CDR3 comprises 15 residues. The CDR3 DNA reads as TGTGCCAGCAGGGGGCGACTGAGTAGCAATCAGCCCCAGCATTTT. Its translation: CASRGRLSSNQPQHF.

The genes are TRBV15 and TRBJ1-2; weak D call: TRBD1 (5 bases). The CDR3 has 12 amino acids. The V gene lost 0 bases and the J gene lost 6 bases, with 5 bases spanning the gap. CDR1 is LNHNV, CDR2 YYDKDF, per germline (reference sequence). In DNA form, the CDR3 reads TGTGCCACCAGCAGAGACAGGGATGGCTACACCTTC. It specifies CATSRDRDGYTF. The entire variable domain, with the rest obtained from reference TRBV15 and TRBJ1-2, is as follows: DAMVIQNPRYQVTQFGKPVTLSCSQTLNHNVMYWYQQKSSQAPKLLFHYYDKDFNNEADTPDNFQSRRPNTSFCFLDIRSPGLGDTAMYLCATSRDRDGYTFGSGTRLTVV.

This chain joins TRBV7-2 and TRBJ1-5, with 7 bases identical to TRBD1. From germline, CDR1 is SGHTA and CDR2 FQGNSA. Trimming took 4 bases from V and 2 from J; bases not matched to a gene: 2. The CDR3 sequence is 14 residues long. In DNA, the CDR3 is TGTGCCAGCAGCTATACAGGGGGCAATCAGCCCCAGCATTTT. Translated: CASSYTGGNQPQHF.